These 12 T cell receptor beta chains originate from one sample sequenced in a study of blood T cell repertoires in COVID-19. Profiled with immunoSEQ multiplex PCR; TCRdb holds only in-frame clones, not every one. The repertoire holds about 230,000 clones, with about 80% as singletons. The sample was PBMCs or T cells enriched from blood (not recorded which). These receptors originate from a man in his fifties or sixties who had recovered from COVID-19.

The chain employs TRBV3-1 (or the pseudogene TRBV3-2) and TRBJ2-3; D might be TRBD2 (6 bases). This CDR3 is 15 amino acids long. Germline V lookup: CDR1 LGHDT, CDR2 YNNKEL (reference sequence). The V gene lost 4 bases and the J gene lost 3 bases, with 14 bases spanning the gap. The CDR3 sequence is CASSPRGGGTDTQYF. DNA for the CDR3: TGTGCCAGCAGCCCCCGGGGAGGAGGAACAGATACGCAGTATTTT.

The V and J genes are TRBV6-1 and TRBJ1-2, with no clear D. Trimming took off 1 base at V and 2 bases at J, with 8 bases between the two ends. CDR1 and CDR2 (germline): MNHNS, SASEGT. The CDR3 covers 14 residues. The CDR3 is CASSEVGANYGYTF. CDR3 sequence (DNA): TGTGCCAGCAGTGAAGTAGGAGCCAACTATGGCTACACCTTC.

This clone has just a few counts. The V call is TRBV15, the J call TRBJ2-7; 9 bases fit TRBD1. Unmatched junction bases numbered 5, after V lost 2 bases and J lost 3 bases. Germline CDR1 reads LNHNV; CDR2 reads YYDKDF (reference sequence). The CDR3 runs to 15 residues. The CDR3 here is CATSRPDRGLYEQYF. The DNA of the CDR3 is TGTGCCACCAGCAGACCGGACAGGGGACTCTACGAGCAGTACTTC.

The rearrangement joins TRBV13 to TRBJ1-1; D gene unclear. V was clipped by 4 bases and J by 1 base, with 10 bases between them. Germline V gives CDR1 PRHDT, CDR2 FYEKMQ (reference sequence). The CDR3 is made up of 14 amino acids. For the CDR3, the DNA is TGTGCCAGCAGCTCGTTAAACAGGAACACTGAAGCTTTCTTT. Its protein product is CASSSLNRNTEAFF.

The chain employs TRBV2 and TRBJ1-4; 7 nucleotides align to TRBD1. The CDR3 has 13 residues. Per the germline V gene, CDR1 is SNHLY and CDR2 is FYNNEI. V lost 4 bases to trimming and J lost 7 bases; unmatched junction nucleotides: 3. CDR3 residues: CASSVTGIEKLFF. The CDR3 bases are TGTGCCAGCAGTGTGACAGGGATTGAAAAACTGTTTTTT.

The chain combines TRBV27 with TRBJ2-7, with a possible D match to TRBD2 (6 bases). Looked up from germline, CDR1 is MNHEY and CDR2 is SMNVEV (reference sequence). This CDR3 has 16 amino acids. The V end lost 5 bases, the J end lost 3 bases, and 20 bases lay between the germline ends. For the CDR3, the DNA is TGTGCCAGCAGTCCGTTCGGGACGGGAGAACTCTACGAGCAGTACTTC. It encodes CASSPFGTGELYEQYF.

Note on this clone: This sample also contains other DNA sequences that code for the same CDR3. The CDR3 region is CASRGQGAGDTEAFF. CDR3 coding DNA: TGTGCCAGCAGAGGACAGGGGGCGGGGGACACTGAAGCTTTCTTT. The V call is TRBV6-5, the J call TRBJ1-1, with 11 positions matching TRBD1. V dropped 6 bases and J dropped 3; count of bases not matched to a gene: 6. The CDR3 consists of 15 residues. Germline V lookup: CDR1 MNHEY, CDR2 SVGAGI.

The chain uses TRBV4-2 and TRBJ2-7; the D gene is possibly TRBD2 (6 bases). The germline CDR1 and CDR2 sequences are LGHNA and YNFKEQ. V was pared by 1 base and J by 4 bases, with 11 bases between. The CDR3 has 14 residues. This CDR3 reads CASSQGPGTYEQYF. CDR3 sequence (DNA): TGTGCCAGCAGCCAAGGTCCGGGGACTTACGAGCAGTACTTC.

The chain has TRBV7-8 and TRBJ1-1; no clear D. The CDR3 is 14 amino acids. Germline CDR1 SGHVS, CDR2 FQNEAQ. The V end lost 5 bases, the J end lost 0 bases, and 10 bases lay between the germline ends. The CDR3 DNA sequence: TGTGCCAGCAGCAAAGACACAGTGAACACTGAAGCTTTCTTT. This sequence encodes CASSKDTVNTEAFF.

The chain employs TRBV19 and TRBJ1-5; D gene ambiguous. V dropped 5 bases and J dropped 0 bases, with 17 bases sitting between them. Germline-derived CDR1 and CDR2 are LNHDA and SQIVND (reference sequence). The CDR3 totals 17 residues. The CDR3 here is CASSVGSSYFSNQPQHF. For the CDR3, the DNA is TGTGCCAGTAGTGTTGGTTCCTCCTATTTTAGCAATCAGCCCCAGCATTTT.

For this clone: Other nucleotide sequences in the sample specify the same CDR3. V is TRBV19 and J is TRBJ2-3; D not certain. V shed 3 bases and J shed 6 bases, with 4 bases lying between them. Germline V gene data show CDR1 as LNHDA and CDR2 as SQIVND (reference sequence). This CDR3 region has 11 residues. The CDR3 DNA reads TGTGCCAGTAGTATCAGTGATACGCAGTATTTT. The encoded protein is CASSISDTQYF.

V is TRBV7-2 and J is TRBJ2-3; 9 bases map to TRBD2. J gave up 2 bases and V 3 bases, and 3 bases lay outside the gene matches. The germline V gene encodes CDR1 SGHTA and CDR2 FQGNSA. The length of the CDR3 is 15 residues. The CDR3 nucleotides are TGTGCCAGCAGCTTTTCTAGCGGGGCCACAGATACGCAGTATTTT. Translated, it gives CASSFSSGATDTQYF.